The 14 T cell receptor beta chains listed next were all sequenced from one sample in a study of blood T cell repertoires in COVID-19. Sequencing used immunoSEQ multiplex PCR; TCRdb keeps in-frame clones, though not all of them. Seen here are approximately 200,000 clones, 88% observed once, and the top ten hold approximately 2.6%. Sequenced sample: peripheral blood. The receptors derive from a woman aged 60-70 years with acute or convalescent COVID-19.

The chain combines TRBV4-1 with TRBJ1-2; 8 bases match TRBD1. Looked up from germline, CDR1 is MGHRA and CDR2 is YSYEKL. The CDR3 is 15 amino acids. V was pared by 4 bases and J by 4 bases, with 8 bases of the junction left unmatched. CDR3 bases: TGCGCCAGCAGCCCAGGAAGACAGGGGTTCTATGGCTACACCTTC. The encoded protein is CASSPGRQGFYGYTF.

Written as DNA, the CDR3 is TGTGCCAGCAGCCAACTAGCGGGGCGGAATGAGCAGTTCTTC. The encoded protein is CASSQLAGRNEQFF. This sequence joins TRBV7-3 and TRBJ2-1, with TRBD2 matching over 10 bases. The junction had 5 bases not matched to a gene; V was cut back by 5 bases and J by 7 bases. The CDR3 consists of 14 residues. CDR1 and CDR2 (germline): SGHTA, FQGTGA.

The chain carries TRBV30 and TRBJ2-1; D may be TRBD1 (6 bases). Trimming cost V 3 bases and J 9 bases, with 9 bases left between them. This CDR3 has 11 residues. The germline CDR1 and CDR2 sequences are GTSNPN and SVGIG (reference sequence). CDR3: CAWSRGSEQFF. CDR3 in DNA: TGTGCCTGGAGCAGGGGCAGTGAGCAGTTCTTC.

The V and J genes are TRBV6-2 or TRBV6-3 and TRBJ1-1; no reliable D call. This CDR3 is 14 amino acids long. CDR1 and CDR2 (germline): MNHEY, SVGEGT. Trimming took off 5 bases at V and 1 base at J, with 11 bases between the two ends. DNA for the CDR3: TGTGCCAGCAGTCGCAGGCAGACGAACACTGAAGCTTTCTTT. Encoded protein: CASSRRQTNTEAFF.

V is TRBV7-6 and J is TRBJ2-1; 7 nucleotides match TRBD2. The CDR3 contains 16 residues. V lost 4 bases to trimming and J lost 4 bases; unmatched junction nucleotides: 10. CDR1 SGHVS and CDR2 FNYEAQ come from the germline V gene. The CDR3 nucleotides are TGTGCCAGCAGCTCAAGAGGTGGCGGGGGATACAATGAGCAGTTCTTC. Amino acid sequence: CASSSRGGGGYNEQFF.

This chain uses TRBV7-6 with TRBJ1-1; D unclear. CDR1 is SGHVS, CDR2 FNYEAQ, per germline. V lost 1 base and J 4 bases, leaving 16 bases between the germline ends. The CDR3 totals 16 residues. The CDR3: CASSLVGGGFSTEAFF. The CDR3 nucleotides are TGTGCCAGCAGCTTAGTGGGAGGTGGGTTCAGCACTGAAGCTTTCTTT.

Only one count was recorded for this clone. The gene calls are TRBV30 and TRBJ1-3, with D uncertain. V was trimmed by 4 bases and J by 0 bases, leaving 13 bases between them. The CDR3 is made up of 15 amino acids. The germline CDR1 and CDR2 sequences are GTSNPN and SVGIG (reference sequence). The CDR3 DNA is TGTGCCTGGAACTTAAATCTGTTCTCTGGAAACACCATATATTTT. Translated: CAWNLNLFSGNTIYF.

The gene calls are TRBV5-4 and TRBJ2-1; 7 bases agree with TRBD1. Germline V gene lookup returns CDR1 SGHNT and CDR2 YYREEE (reference sequence). V trimming: 1 base; J trimming: 4 bases; junction bases outside the gene matches: 5. This CDR3 contains 15 residues. As DNA, the CDR3 is TGTGCCAGCAGCTTGACCGACAGGGATTACAATGAGCAGTTCTTC. It translates to CASSLTDRDYNEQFF. The full variable domain, its missing parts supplied by reference TRBV5-4 and TRBJ2-1, is ETGVTQSPTHLIKTRGQQVTLRCSSQSGHNTVSWYQQALGQGPQFIFQYYREEENGRGNFPPRFSGLQFPNYSSELNVNALELDDSALYLCASSLTDRDYNEQFFGPGTRLTVL.

The V gene is TRBV7-2, the J gene TRBJ1-3; D gene uncertain. This CDR3 contains 15 residues. The V end lost 1 base, the J end lost 3 bases, and 10 bases lay between the germline ends. CDR1 SGHTA and CDR2 FQGNSA come from the germline V gene. CDR3 DNA: TGTGCCAGCAGCTTAGAAGGAGGGAATGGAAACACCATATATTTT. Encoded protein: CASSLEGGNGNTIYF.

The chain is built from TRBV11-3 and TRBJ2-2, with D possibly TRBD2 on 6 matching bases. The V end lost 5 bases, the J end lost 5 bases, and 15 bases lay between the germline ends. The germline CDR1 and CDR2 sequences are SGHNT and YENEEA. The CDR3 totals 15 residues. CDR3 DNA: TGTGCCAGCAGCCCCCGTAGGGGAGGTACCGGGGAGCTGTTTTTT. It translates to CASSPRRGGTGELFF. Full variable domain (outside the CDR3, taken from reference TRBV11-3 and TRBJ2-2): EAGVVQSPRYKIIEKKQPVAFWCNPISGHNTLYWYLQNLGQGPELLIRYENEEAVDDSQLPKDRFSAERLKGVDSTLKIQPAELGDSAVYLCASSPRRGGTGELFFGEGSRLTVL.

The chain links TRBV18 to TRBJ1-5; TRBD1 aligns across 8 bases. This CDR3 is built from 14 residues. The ends lost 5 bases at V and 7 bases at J; junction bases unmatched: 7. The germline V gene has CDR1 KGHSH and CDR2 LQKENI. The CDR3 spells CASSNWTGRQPQHF. The CDR3 coding sequence is TGTGCCAGCTCAAATTGGACAGGGAGACAGCCCCAGCATTTT.

This rearrangement joins TRBV19 to TRBJ2-7; TRBD1 matches at 8 bases. V gave up 6 bases and J gave up 5 bases; unmatched junction bases: 6. The CDR3 extends over 13 amino acids. The V gene's germline CDR1 is LNHDA and CDR2 SQIVND (reference sequence). As DNA, the CDR3 is TGTGCCAGTAGCCTCAGGGGGCAAAACGAGCAGTACTTC. Translated, it gives CASSLRGQNEQYF. The whole variable domain, remainder taken from reference TRBV19 and TRBJ2-7, is DGGITQSPKYLFRKEGQNVTLSCEQNLNHDAMYWYRQDPGQGLRLIYYSQIVNDFQKGDIAEGYSVSREKKESFPLTVTSAQKNPTAFYLCASSLRGQNEQYFGPGTRLTVT.

This rearrangement joins TRBV9 to TRBJ2-3; TRBD2 matches 9 bases. The CDR3 has 15 amino acids. Germline V gene data show CDR1 as SGDLS and CDR2 as YYNGEE. J lost 4 bases, V lost 4 bases, and 7 bases had no gene match. DNA of the CDR3: TGTGCCAGCAGCTCCTTAGCGGGAGAAGCAGATACGCAGTATTTT. Protein product: CASSSLAGEADTQYF.

This clone came up once. J is TRBJ2-3 and V is TRBV19, with D uncertain. V dropped 5 bases and J dropped 6 bases, with 12 bases sitting between them. CDR1 LNHDA and CDR2 SQIVND come from the germline V gene (reference sequence). The CDR3 runs to 13 residues. The CDR3 region has the DNA TGTGCCAGTAGTCCCCCCCCCGGGGATACGCAGTATTTT. It yields the protein CASSPPPGDTQYF.